This paragraph covers one T cell receptor (beta chain) sequence. What it binds is not known. These data belong to a study of beta chain features in type 1 diabetes. The CDR3 length is 13 residues. V lost 6 bases and J lost 5; bases outside the gene matches: 6. Germline lookup yields CDR1 ENHRY and CDR2 SYGVKD. The sequenced template was cDNA made from the entire isolated RNA. Repertoires were generated with immunoSEQ multiplex PCR, while TCRdb's copy carries only in-frame clones and drops some. The sample records a few hundred thousand clones, 25% to 35% being singletons. Study-wide points: Cells with high TCR expression could be over-represented when cDNA is sequenced.

This TCR derives from a man aged 25 to 45 in good health. The sample taken for sequencing was central memory CD4+ T cells from blood. The chain has TRBV10-3 and TRBJ1-2; 7 nucleotides line up with TRBD1. CDR3 region: CAIRETGQYGYTF. CDR3 nucleotide sequence: TGTGCCATCAGAGAGACAGGGCAATATGGCTACACCTTC.